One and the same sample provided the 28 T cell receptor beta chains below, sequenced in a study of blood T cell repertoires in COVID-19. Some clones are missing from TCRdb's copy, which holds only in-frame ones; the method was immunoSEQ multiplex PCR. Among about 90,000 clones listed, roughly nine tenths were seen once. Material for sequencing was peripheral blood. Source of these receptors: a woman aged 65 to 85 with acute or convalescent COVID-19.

The CDR3 nucleotides read TGTGCCAGCAGTTCCCTAGGGACTTCGAGCTCCTACAATGAGCAGTTCTTC. Protein product: CASSSLGTSSSYNEQFF. The chain carries TRBV2 and TRBJ2-1; TRBD2 is a possible D gene (6 bases). The CDR3 consists of 17 residues. CDR1 is SNHLY, CDR2 FYNNEI, per germline. The V gene lost 5 bases and the J gene lost 0 bases, with 17 bases spanning the gap.

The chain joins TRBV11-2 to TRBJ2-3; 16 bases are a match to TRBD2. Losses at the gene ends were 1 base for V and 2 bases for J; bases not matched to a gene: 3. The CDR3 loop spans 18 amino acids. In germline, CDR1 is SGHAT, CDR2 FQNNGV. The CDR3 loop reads CASSLVGLAGGVTDTQYF. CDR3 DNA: TGTGCCAGCAGCTTAGTGGGACTAGCGGGAGGGGTCACAGATACGCAGTATTTT.

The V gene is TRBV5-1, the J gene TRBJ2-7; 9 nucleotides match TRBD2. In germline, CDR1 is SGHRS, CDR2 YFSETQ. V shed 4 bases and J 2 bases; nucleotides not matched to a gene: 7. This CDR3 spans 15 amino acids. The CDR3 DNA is TGCGCCAGCAGCCAAGCTCTAGCGGGGACCTACGAGCAGTACTTC. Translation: CASSQALAGTYEQYF. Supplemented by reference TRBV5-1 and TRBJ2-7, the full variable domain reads KAGVTQTPRYLIKTRGQQVTLSCSPISGHRSVSWYQQTPGQGLQFLFEYFSETQRNKGNFPGRFSGRQFSNSRSEMNVSTLELGDSALYLCASSQALAGTYEQYFGPGTRLTVT.

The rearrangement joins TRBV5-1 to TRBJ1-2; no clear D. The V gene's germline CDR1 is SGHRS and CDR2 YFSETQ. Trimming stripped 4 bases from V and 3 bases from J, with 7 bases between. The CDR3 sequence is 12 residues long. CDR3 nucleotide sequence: TGCGCCAGCAGCGCGCAGGACTATGGCTACACCTTC. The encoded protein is CASSAQDYGYTF. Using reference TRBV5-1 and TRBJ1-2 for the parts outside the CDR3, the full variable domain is KAGVTQTPRYLIKTRGQQVTLSCSPISGHRSVSWYQQTPGQGLQFLFEYFSETQRNKGNFPGRFSGRQFSNSRSEMNVSTLELGDSALYLCASSAQDYGYTFGSGTRLTVV.

The chain's CDR3 is CASISSGQGIRETQYF. The CDR3 region has the DNA TGTGCCAGCATCAGCAGCGGACAGGGGATTCGGGAGACCCAGTACTTC. The J gene is TRBJ2-5, the V gene TRBV28, with 9 bases aligning to TRBD1. Germline trimming cut 7 bases from V and 5 bases from J; bases unmatched to any gene: 14. The length of the CDR3 is 16 residues. CDR1 and CDR2 from the germline V gene are MDHEN and SYDVKM.

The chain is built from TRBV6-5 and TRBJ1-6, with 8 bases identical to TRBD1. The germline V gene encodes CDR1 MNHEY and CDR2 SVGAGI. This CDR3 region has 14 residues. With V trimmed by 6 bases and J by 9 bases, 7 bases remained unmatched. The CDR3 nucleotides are TGTGCCAGCAGCCGCGGACAGGGCGTTTCACCCCTCCACTTT. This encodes CASSRGQGVSPLHF.

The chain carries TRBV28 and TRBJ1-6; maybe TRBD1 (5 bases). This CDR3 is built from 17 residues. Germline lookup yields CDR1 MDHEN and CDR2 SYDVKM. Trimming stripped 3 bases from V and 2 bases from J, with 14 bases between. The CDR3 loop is CASSFPAGKTYNSPLHF. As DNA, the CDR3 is TGTGCCAGCAGTTTCCCTGCAGGGAAAACCTATAATTCACCCCTCCACTTT.

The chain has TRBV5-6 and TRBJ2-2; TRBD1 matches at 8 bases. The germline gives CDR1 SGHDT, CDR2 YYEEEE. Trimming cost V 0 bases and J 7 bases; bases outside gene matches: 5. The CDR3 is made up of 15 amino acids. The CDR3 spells CASSLEGQGVGELFF. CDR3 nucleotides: TGTGCCAGCAGCTTGGAAGGACAGGGAGTCGGGGAGCTGTTTTTT.

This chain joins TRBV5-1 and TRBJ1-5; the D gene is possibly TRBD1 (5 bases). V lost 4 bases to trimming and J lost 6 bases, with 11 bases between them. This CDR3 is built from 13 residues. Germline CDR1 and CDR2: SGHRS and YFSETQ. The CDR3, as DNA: TGCGCCAGCAGCATCGGCGGGACTCAGCCCCAGCATTTT. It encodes CASSIGGTQPQHF.

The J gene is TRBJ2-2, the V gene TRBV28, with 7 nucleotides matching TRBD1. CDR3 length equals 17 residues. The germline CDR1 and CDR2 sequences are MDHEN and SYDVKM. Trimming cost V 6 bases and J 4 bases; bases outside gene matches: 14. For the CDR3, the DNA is TGTGCCAGCAGCAGGATTTCGGGACAGAGTATCACCGGGGAGCTGTTTTTT. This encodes CASSRISGQSITGELFF.

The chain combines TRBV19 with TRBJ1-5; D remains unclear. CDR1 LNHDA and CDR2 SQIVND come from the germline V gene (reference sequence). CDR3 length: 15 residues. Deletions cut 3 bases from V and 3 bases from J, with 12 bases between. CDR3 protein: CASSIATRANQPQHF. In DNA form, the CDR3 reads TGTGCCAGTAGTATCGCCACGAGGGCCAATCAGCCCCAGCATTTT. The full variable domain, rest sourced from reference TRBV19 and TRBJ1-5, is DGGITQSPKYLFRKEGQNVTLSCEQNLNHDAMYWYRQDPGQGLRLIYYSQIVNDFQKGDIAEGYSVSREKKESFPLTVTSAQKNPTAFYLCASSIATRANQPQHFGDGTRLSIL.

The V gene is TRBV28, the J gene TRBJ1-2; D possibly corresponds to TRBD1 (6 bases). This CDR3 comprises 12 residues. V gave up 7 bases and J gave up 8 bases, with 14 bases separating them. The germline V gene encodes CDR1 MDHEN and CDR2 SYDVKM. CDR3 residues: CASKGGAGGYTF. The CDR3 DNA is TGTGCCAGCAAGGGGGGGGCTGGGGGCTACACCTTC.

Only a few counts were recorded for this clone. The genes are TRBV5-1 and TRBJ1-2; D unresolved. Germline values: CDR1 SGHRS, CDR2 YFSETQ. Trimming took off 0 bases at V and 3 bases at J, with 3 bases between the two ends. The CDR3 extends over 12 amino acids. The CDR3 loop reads CASSLDYYGYTF. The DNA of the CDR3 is TGCGCCAGCAGCTTGGACTACTATGGCTACACCTTC.

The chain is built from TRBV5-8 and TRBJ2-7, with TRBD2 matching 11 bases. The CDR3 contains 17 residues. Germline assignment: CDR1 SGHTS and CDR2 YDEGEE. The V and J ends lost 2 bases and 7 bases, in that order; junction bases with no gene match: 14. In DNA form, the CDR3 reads TGTGCCAGCAGCTTTGGTTCGGGACTAGCGGCGAGAGAAGAGCAGTACTTC. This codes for CASSFGSGLAAREEQYF.

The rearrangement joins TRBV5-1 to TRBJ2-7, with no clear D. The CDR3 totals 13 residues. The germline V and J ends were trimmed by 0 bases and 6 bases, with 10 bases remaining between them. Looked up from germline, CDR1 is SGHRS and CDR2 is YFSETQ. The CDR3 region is CASSLELAGEQYF. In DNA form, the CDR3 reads TGCGCCAGCAGCTTGGAGTTAGCCGGCGAGCAGTACTTC. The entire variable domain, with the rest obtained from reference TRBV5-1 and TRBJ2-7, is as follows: KAGVTQTPRYLIKTRGQQVTLSCSPISGHRSVSWYQQTPGQGLQFLFEYFSETQRNKGNFPGRFSGRQFSNSRSEMNVSTLELGDSALYLCASSLELAGEQYFGPGTRLTVT.

This chain's CDR3 is CASSLDMQSNYGYTF. CDR3 nucleotide sequence: TGCGCCAGCAGCTTGGACATGCAGTCTAACTATGGCTACACCTTC. The rearrangement uses TRBV5-1 and TRBJ1-2, with D unresolved. This CDR3 contains 15 residues. The V end was cut by 0 bases, the J end by 0 bases, with 9 bases between. The germline V gene encodes CDR1 SGHRS and CDR2 YFSETQ. Looking up the rest from reference TRBV5-1 and TRBJ1-2 gives the full variable domain: KAGVTQTPRYLIKTRGQQVTLSCSPISGHRSVSWYQQTPGQGLQFLFEYFSETQRNKGNFPGRFSGRQFSNSRSEMNVSTLELGDSALYLCASSLDMQSNYGYTFGSGTRLTVV.

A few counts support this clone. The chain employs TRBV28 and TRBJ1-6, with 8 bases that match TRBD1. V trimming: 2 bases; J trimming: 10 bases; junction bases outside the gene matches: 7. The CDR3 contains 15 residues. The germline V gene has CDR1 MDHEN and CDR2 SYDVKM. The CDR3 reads CASSLPTGETSPLHF. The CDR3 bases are TGTGCCAGCAGTTTACCGACAGGGGAAACCTCACCCCTCCACTTT.

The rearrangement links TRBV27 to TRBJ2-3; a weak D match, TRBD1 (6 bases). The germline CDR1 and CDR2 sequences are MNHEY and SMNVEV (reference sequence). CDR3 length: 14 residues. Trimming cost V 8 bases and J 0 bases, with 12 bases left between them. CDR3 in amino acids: CASRRQGSTDTQYF. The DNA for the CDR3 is TGTGCCAGCCGGAGGCAGGGGAGCACAGATACGCAGTATTTT.

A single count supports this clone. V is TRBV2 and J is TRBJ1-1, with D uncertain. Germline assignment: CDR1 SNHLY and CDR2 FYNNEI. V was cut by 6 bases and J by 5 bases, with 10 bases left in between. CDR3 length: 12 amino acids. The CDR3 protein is CASRRGSTEAFF. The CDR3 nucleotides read TGTGCCAGCAGACGAGGGTCGACTGAAGCTTTCTTT.

CDR3 in amino acids: CASSPQDSNYGYTF. The CDR3, as DNA: TGTGCCAGCTCACCACAGGACAGTAACTATGGCTACACCTTC. The chain combines TRBV18 with TRBJ1-2, with D maybe TRBD1 (6 bases). Per germline, CDR1 KGHSH and CDR2 LQKENI. CDR3 size: 14 residues. V lost 1 base and J 1 base, leaving 7 bases between the germline ends.

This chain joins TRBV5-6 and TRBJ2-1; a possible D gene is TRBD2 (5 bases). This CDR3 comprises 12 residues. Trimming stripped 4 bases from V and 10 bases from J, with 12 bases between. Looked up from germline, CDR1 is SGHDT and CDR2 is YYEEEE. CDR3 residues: CASSPRGSEQFF. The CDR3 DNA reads TGTGCCAGCAGCCCACGGGGATCGGAGCAGTTCTTC.

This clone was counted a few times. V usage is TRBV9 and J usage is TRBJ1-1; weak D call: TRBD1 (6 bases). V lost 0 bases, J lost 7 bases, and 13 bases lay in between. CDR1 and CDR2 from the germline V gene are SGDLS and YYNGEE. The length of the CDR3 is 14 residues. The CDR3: CASSVDALDSEAFF. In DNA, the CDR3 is TGTGCCAGCAGCGTAGACGCCCTGGACAGTGAAGCTTTCTTT.

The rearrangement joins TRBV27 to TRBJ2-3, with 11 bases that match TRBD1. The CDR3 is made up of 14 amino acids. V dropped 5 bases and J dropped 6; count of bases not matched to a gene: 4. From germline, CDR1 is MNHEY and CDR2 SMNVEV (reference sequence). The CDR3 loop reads CASSAGTGGDTQYF. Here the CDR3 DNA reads TGTGCCAGCAGTGCCGGGACAGGGGGTGATACGCAGTATTTT.

CDR3 DNA sequence: TGTGCCAGCTCACCTTTTCGACAGTTCGCCTACGAGCAGTACTTC. It encodes CASSPFRQFAYEQYF. The chain has TRBV18 and TRBJ2-7, with D perhaps TRBD1 (5 bases). V shed 3 bases and J shed 2 bases, with 14 bases lying between them. The CDR3 contains 15 residues. Per germline, CDR1 KGHSH and CDR2 LQKENI.

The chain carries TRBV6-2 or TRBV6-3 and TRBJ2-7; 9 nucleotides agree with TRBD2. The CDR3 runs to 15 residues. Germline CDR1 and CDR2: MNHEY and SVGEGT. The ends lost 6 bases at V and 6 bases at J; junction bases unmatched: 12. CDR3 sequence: CASSSRRGGPSEQYV. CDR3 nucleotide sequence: TGTGCCAGCAGCTCCAGGCGGGGGGGCCCGTCCGAGCAGTACGTC.

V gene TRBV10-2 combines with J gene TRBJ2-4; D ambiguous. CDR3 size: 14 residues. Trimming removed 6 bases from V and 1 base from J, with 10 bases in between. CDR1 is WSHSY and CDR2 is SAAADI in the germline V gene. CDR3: CASSPTPAKNIQYF. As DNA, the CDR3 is TGCGCCAGCAGCCCGACACCGGCCAAAAACATTCAGTACTTC.

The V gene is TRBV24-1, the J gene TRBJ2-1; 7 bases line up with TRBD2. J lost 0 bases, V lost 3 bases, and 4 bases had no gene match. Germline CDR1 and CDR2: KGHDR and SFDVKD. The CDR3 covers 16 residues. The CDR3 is CATSDVRESSYNEQFF. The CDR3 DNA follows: TGTGCCACCAGTGATGTGCGGGAGAGCTCCTACAATGAGCAGTTCTTC.

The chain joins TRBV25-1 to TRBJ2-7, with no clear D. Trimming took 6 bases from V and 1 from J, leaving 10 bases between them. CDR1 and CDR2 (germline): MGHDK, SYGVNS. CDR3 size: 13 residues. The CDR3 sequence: CASRNLASYEQYF. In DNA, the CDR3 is TGTGCCAGCAGAAACTTAGCTTCCTACGAGCAGTACTTC.